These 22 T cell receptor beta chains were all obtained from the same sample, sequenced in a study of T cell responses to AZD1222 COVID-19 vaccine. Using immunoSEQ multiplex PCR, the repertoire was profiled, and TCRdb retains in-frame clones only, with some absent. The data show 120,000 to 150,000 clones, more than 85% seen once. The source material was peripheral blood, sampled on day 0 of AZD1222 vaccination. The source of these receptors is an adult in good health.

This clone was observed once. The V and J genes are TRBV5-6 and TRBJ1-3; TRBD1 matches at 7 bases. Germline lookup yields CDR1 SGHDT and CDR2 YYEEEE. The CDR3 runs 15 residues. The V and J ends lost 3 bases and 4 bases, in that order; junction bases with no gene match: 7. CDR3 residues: CASSSTGAEGNTIYF. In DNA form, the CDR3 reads TGTGCCAGCAGCTCAACAGGGGCAGAAGGAAACACCATATATTTT.

For the CDR3, the DNA is TGTGCCAGCAGTTCGTCTTCGAGTCAGGACGGTGAAAAACTGTTTTTT. The encoded protein is CASSSSSSQDGEKLFF. This rearrangement joins TRBV27 to TRBJ1-4, with unresolved D. Germline CDR1 is MNHEY and CDR2 is SMNVEV (reference sequence). Between the trimmed V and J ends, which lost 4 bases and 7 bases, there was a span of 19 bases. The CDR3 has 16 amino acids.

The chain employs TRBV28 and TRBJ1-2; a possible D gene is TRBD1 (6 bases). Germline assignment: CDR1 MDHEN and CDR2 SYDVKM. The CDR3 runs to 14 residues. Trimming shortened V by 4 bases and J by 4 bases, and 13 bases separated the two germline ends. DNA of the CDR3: TGTGCCAGCAGTTACCCAACGGGGGCCTATGGCTACACCTTC. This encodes CASSYPTGAYGYTF.

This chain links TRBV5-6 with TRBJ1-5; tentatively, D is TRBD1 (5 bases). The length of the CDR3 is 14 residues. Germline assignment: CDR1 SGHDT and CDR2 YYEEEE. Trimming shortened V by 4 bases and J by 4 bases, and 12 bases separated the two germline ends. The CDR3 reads CASSGGVGNQPQHF. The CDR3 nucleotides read TGTGCCAGCAGCGGGGGAGTAGGGAATCAGCCCCAGCATTTT.

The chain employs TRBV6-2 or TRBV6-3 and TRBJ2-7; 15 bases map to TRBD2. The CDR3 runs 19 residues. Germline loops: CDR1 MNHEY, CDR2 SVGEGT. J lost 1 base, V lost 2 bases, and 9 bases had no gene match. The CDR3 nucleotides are TGTGCCAGCAGTTACCGAGGACTAGCGGGAGGGCCTACGTCCTACGAGCAGTACTTC. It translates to CASSYRGLAGGPTSYEQYF.

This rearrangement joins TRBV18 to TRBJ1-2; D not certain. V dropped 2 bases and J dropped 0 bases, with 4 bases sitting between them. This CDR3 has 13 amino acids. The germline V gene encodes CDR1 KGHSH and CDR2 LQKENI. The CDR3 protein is CASSPASNYGYTF. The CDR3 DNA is TGTGCCAGCTCACCAGCGTCTAACTATGGCTACACCTTC. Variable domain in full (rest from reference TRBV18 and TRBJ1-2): NAGVMQNPRHLVRRRGQEARLRCSPMKGHSHVYWYRQLPEEGLKFMVYLQKENIIDESGMPKERFSAEFPKEGPSILRIQQVVRGDSAAYFCASSPASNYGYTFGSGTRLTVV.

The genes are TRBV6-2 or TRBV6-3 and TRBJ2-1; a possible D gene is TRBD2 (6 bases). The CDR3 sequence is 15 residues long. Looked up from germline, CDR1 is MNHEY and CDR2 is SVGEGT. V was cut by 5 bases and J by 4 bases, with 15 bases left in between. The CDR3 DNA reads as TGTGCCAGCAGTCAAATCCGGGACTTTTACAATGAGCAGTTCTTC. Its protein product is CASSQIRDFYNEQFF.

This CDR3 is CASSPRGPGNTIYF. The CDR3 DNA sequence: TGTGCCAGCAGTCCGAGGGGGCCTGGAAACACCATATATTTT. V usage is TRBV7-3 and J usage is TRBJ1-3; TRBD1 matches 7 bases. The CDR3 has 14 amino acids. V lost 6 bases and J lost 2; bases outside the gene matches: 4. Germline V gene data show CDR1 as SGHTA and CDR2 as FQGTGA.

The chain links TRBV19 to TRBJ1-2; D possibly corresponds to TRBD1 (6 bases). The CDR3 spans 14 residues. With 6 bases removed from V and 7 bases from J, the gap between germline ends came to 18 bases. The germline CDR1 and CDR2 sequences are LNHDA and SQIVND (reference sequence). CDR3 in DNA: TGTGCCAGTAGGGGCAGGGGCCCGAAGTCTGGCTACACCTTC. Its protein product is CASRGRGPKSGYTF.

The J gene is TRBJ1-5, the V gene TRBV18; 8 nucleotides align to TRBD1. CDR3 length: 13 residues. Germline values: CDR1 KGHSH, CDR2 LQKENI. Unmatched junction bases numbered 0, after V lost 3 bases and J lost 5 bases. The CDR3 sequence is CASSPTGDQPQHF. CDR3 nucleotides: TGTGCCAGCTCACCGACAGGGGATCAGCCCCAGCATTTT.

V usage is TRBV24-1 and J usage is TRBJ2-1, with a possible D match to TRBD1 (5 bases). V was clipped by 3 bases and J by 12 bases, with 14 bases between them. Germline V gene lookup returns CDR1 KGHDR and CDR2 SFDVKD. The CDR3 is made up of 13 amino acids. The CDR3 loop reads CATSDVSGRGQFF. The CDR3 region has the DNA TGTGCCACCAGTGATGTCTCCGGAAGGGGGCAGTTCTTC.

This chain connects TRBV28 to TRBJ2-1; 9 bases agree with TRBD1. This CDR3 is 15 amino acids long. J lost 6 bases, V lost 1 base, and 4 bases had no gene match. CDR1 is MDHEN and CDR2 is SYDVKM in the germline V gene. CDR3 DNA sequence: TGTGCCAGCAGTTTATCCGGACAGGGGAGCAATGAGCAGTTCTTC. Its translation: CASSLSGQGSNEQFF.

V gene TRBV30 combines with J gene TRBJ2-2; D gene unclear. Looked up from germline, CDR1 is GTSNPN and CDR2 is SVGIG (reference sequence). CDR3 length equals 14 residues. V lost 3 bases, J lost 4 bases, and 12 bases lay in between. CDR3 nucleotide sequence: TGTGCCTGGAGGGCGGCAATTCTCACCGGGGAGCTGTTTTTT. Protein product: CAWRAAILTGELFF.

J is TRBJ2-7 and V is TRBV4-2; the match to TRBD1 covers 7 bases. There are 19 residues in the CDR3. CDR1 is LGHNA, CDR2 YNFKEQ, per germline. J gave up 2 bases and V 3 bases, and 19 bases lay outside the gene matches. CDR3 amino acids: CASSHQGGLAGKLPYEQYF. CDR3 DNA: TGTGCCAGCAGCCACCAAGGGGGCCTAGCAGGGAAACTGCCCTACGAGCAGTACTTC.

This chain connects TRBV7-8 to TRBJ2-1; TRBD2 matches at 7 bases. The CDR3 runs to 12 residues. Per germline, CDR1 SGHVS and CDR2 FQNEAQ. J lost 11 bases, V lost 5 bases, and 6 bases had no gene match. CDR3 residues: CASSQRLAQQFF. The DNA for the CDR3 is TGTGCCAGCAGCCAAAGACTAGCCCAGCAGTTCTTC.

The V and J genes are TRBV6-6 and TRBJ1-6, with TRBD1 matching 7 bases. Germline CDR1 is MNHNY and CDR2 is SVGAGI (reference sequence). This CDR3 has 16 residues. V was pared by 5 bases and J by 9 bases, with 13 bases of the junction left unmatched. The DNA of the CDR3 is TGTGCCAGCAGTCGATACGAGGGACAGATGGGTTCACCCCTCCACTTT. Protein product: CASSRYEGQMGSPLHF.

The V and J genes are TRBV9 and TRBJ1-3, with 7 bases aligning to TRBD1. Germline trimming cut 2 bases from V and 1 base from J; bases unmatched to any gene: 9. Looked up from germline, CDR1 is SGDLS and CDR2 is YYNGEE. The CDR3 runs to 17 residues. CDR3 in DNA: TGTGCCAGCAGCGTTGGATCGGAGGGGGCTTCTGGAAACACCATATATTTT. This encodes CASSVGSEGASGNTIYF.

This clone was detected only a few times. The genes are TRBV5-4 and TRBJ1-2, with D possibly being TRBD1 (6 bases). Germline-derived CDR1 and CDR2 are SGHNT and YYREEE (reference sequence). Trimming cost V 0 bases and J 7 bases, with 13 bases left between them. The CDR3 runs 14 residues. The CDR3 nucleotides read TGTGCCAGCAGCTTGGTCGGGCCGACAGGTGGCTACACCTTC. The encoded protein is CASSLVGPTGGYTF.

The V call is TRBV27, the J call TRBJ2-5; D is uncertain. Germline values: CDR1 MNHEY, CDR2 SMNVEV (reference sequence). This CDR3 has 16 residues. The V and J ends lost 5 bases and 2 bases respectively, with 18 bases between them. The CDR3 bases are TGTGCCAGCAGTCCGAGATCGACGACGGAGCAAGAGACCCAGTACTTC. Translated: CASSPRSTTEQETQYF.

CDR3 nucleotide sequence: TGTGCCAGCAGTTACACAAAGAACACTGAAGCTTTCTTT. Its translation is CASSYTKNTEAFF. The chain employs TRBV6-5 and TRBJ1-1; D is uncertain. This CDR3 contains 13 residues. With 2 bases removed from V and 1 base from J, the gap between germline ends came to 5 bases. The germline CDR1 and CDR2 sequences are MNHEY and SVGAGI.

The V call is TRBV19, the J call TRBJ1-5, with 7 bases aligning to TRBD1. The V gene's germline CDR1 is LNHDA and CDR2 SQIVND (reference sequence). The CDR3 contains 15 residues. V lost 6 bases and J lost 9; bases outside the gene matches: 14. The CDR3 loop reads CASRPGQSLGGPQHF. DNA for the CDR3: TGTGCCAGTAGGCCGGGACAGAGCCTCGGGGGGCCCCAGCATTTT.

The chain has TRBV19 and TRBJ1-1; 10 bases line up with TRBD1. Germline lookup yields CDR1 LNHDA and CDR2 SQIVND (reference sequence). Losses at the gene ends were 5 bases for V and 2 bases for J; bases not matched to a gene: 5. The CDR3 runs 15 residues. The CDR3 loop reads CASSARDRGNTEAFF. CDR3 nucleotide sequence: TGTGCCAGTAGTGCCCGGGACAGGGGAAACACTGAAGCTTTCTTT.